This T cell receptor (beta chain) was recorded in a study of Ad26.COV2.S vaccination and SARS-CoV-2 variants. General study points: Comparable non-spike TCR breadth was observed in vaccine and placebo recipients. Spike-specific TCR breadth in vaccine recipients exceeded that seen in placebo recipients.

Notes on this clone: What it recognizes is unknown.

TCRdb's copy holds only in-frame clones and misses some; the assay was immunoSEQ multiplex PCR. This sample has about 320,000 clones, with roughly 90% found just once. Documented treatment: 15 to 20 received Ad26.COV2.S at low or high dose, single or two shots; about 5 received placebo; per-sample allocation not given. It was on day 63 after the first vaccine or placebo injection that samples were taken. What was given as vaccine was an Ad26 vector encoding Wuhan-strain SARS-CoV-2 spike. CDR1 is MNHEY, CDR2 SVGAGI, per germline. This CDR3 spans 16 amino acids. V lost 0 bases and J lost 0, with 9 bases in between.

The sequencing used peripheral blood, collected in a trial of Ad26.COV2.S vaccine versus placebo. The genes are TRBV6-5 and TRBJ2-1, with a weak D call TRBD1 (5 bases). The TCR sequence derives from a person between 18 and 60 years old who received the Ad26.COV2.S COVID-19 vaccine or a placebo. The CDR3 reads CASSYSTASSYNEQFF. DNA of the CDR3: TGTGCCAGCAGTTACTCGACAGCCAGCTCCTACAATGAGCAGTTCTTC.